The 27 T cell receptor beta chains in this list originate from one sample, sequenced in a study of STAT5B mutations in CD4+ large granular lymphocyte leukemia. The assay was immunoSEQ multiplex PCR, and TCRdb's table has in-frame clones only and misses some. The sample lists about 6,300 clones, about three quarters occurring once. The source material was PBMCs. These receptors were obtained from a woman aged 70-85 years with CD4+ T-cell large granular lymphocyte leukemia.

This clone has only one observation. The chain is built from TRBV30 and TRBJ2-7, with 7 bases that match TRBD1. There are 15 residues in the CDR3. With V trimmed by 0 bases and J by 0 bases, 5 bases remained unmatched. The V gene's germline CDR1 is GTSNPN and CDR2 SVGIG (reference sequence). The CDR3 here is CAWSVGQFSSYEQYF. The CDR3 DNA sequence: TGTGCCTGGAGTGTGGGACAGTTCTCCTCCTACGAGCAGTACTTC. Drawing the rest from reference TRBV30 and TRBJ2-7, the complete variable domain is SQTIHQWPATLVQPVGSPLSLECTVEGTSNPNLYWYRQAAGRGLQLLFYSVGIGQISSEVPQNLSASRPQDRQFILSSKKLLLSDSGFYLCAWSVGQFSSYEQYFGPGTRLTVT.

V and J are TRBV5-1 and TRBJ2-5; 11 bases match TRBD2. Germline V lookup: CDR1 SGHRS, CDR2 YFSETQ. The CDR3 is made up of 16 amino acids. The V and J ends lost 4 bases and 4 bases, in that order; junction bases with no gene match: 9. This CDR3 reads CASSLPLAGVRETQYF. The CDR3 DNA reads TGCGCCAGCAGCCTGCCACTAGCGGGAGTTCGAGAGACCCAGTACTTC.

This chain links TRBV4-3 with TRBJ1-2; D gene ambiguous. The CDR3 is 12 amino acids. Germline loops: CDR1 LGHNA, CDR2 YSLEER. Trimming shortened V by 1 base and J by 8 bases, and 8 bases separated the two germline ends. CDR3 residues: CASSQGRRGYTF. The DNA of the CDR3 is TGCGCCAGCAGCCAAGGAAGGCGCGGCTACACCTTC.

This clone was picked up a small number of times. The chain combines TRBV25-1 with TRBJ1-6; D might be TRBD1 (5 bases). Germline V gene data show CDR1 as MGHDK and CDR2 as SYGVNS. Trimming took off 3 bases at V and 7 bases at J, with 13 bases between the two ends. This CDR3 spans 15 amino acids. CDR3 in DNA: TGTGCCAGCAGTGATCAGGGTGACGGGAATTCACCCCTCCACTTT. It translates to CASSDQGDGNSPLHF.

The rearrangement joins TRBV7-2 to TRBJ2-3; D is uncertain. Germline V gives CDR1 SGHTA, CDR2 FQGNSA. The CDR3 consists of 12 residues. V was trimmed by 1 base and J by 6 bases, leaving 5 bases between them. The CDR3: CASSLVADTQYF. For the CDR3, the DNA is TGTGCCAGCAGCTTAGTGGCGGATACGCAGTATTTT.

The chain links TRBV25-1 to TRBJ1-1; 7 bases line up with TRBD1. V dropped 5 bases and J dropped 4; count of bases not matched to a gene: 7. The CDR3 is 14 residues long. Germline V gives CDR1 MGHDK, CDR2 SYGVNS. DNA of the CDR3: TGTGCCAGCAGTCCCGGGAACAGGGGCACTGAAGCTTTCTTT. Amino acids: CASSPGNRGTEAFF.

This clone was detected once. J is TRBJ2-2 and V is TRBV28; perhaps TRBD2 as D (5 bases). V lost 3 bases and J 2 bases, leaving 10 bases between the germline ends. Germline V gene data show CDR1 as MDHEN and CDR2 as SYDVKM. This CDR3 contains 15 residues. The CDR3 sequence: CASSLAGQNTGELFF. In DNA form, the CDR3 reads TGTGCCAGCAGTTTGGCGGGTCAAAACACCGGGGAGCTGTTTTTT.

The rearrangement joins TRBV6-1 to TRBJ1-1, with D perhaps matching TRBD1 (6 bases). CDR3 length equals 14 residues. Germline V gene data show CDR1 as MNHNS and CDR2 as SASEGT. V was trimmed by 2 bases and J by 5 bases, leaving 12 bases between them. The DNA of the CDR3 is TGTGCCAGCAGTGAACCCGGCAGGGGAACTGAAGCTTTCTTT. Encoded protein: CASSEPGRGTEAFF.

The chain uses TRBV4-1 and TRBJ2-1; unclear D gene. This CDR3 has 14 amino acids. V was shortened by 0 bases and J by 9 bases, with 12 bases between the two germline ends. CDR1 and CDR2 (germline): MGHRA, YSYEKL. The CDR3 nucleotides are TGCGCCAGCAGCCAAGAAAGCGTAGTCGGTGAGCAGTTCTTC. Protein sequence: CASSQESVVGEQFF.

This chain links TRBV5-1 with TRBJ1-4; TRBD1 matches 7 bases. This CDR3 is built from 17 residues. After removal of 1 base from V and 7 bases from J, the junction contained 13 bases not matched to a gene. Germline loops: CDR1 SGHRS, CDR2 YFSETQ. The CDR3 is CASSLRPPQGEGEKLFF. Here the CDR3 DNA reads TGCGCCAGCAGCTTGCGCCCACCTCAGGGGGAGGGTGAAAAACTGTTTTTT.

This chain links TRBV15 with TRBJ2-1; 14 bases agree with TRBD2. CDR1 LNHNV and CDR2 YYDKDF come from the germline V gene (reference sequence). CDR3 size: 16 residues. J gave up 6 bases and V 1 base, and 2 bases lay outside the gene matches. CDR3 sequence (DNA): TGTGCCACCAGCAGAGCCGGGACTAGCGGGAGCAATGAGCAGTTCTTC. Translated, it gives CATSRAGTSGSNEQFF.

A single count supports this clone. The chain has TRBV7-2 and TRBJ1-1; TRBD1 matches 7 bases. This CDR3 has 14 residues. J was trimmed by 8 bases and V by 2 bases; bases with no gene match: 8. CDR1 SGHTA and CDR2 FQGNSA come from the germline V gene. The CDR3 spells CASSLSKGAYEAFF. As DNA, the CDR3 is TGTGCCAGCAGCTTATCAAAGGGGGCATACGAAGCTTTCTTT.

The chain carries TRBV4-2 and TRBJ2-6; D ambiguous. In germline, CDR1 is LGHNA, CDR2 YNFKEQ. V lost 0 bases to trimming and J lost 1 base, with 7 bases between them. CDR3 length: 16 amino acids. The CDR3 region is CASSQDAGSGANVLTF. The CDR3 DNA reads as TGTGCCAGCAGCCAAGACGCCGGATCTGGGGCCAACGTCCTGACTTTC.

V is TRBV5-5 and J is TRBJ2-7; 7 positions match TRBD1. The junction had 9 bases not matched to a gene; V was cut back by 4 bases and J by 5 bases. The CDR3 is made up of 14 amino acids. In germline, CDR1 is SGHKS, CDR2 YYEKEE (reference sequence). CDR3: CASSLQTGPNEQYF. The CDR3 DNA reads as TGTGCCAGCAGCCTCCAGACAGGGCCTAACGAGCAGTACTTC.

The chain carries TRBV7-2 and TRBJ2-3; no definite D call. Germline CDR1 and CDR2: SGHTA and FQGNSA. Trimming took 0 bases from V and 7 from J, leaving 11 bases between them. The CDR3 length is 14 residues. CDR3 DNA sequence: TGTGCCAGCAGCTTAGCCGGTCCGCAGAATACGCAGTATTTT. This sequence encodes CASSLAGPQNTQYF.

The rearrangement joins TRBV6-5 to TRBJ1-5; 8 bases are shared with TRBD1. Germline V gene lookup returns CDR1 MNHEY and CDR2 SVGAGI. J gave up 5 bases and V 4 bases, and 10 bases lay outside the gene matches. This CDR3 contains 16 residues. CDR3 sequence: CASSSAQGAFDQPQHF. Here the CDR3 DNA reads TGTGCCAGCAGTTCAGCTCAGGGGGCGTTCGATCAGCCCCAGCATTTT.

In DNA, the CDR3 is TGCAGCGTCTGGGGACTAGCGGGAGGAGCCCAAGAGACCCAGTACTTC. This encodes CSVWGLAGGAQETQYF. This chain connects TRBV29-1 to TRBJ2-5; TRBD2 matches at 15 bases. The CDR3 length is 16 residues. Germline V gene sequence: CDR1 SQVTM, CDR2 ANQGSEA. V lost 6 bases to trimming and J lost 1 base; unmatched junction nucleotides: 6.

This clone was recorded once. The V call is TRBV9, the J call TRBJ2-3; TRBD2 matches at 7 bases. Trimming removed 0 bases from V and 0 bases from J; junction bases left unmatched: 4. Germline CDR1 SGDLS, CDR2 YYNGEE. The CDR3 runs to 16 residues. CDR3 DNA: TGTGCCAGCAGCGTAGGGAGCGGGACTAGCACAGATACGCAGTATTTT. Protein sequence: CASSVGSGTSTDTQYF.

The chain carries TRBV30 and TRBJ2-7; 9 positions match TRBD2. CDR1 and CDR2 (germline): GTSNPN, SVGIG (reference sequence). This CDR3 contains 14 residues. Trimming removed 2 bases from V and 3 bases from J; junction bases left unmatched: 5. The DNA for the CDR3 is TGTGCCTGGAGTCCCGGACTAGCGAACTACGAGCAGTACTTC. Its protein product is CAWSPGLANYEQYF.

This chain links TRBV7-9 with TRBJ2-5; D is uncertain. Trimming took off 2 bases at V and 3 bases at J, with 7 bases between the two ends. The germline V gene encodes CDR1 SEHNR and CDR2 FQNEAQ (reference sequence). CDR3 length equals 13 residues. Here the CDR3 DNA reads TGTGCCAGCAGCTTAAATATGGAAGAGACCCAGTACTTC. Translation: CASSLNMEETQYF. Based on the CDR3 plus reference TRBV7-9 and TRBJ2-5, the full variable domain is DTGVSQNPRHKITKRGQNVTFRCDPISEHNRLYWYRQTLGQGPEFLTYFQNEAQLEKSRLLSDRFSAERPKGSFSTLEIQRTEQGDSAMYLCASSLNMEETQYFGPGTRLLVL.

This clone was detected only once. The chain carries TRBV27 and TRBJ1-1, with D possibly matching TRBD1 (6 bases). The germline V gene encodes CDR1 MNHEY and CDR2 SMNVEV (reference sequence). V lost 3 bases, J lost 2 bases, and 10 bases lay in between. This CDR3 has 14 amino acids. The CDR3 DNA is TGTGCCAGCAGTTTCAGGGGATTAAACACTGAAGCTTTCTTT. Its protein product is CASSFRGLNTEAFF.

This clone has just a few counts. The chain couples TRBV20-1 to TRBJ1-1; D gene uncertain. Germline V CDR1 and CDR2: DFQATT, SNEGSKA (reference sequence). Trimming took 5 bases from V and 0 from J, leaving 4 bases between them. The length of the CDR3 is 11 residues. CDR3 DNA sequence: TGCAGTGCTCGAATGAACACTGAAGCTTTCTTT. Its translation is CSARMNTEAFF.

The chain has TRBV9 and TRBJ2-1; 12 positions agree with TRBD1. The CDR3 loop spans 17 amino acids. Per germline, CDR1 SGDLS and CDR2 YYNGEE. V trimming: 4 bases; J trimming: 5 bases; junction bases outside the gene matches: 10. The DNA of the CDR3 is TGTGCCAGCAGCTTATTCGGGACAGGGGGCGTCCACAATGAGCAGTTCTTC. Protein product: CASSLFGTGGVHNEQFF.

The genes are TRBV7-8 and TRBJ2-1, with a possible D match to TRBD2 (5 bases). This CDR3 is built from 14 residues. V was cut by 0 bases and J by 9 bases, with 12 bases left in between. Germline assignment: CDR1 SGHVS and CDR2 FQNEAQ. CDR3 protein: CASSLATEGSEQFF. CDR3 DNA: TGTGCCAGCAGCTTAGCGACCGAAGGGAGTGAGCAGTTCTTC. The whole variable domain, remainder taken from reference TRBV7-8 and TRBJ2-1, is GAGVSQSPRYKVAKRGQDVALRCDPISGHVSLFWYQQALGQGPEFLTYFQNEAQLDKSGLPSDRFFAERPEGSVSTLKIQRTQQEDSAVYLCASSLATEGSEQFFGPGTRLTVL.

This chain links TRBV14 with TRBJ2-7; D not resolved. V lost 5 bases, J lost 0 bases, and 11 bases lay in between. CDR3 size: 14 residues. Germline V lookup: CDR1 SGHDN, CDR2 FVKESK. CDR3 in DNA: TGTGCCAGCAGCAAGGTAACTAACTCCTACGAGCAGTACTTC. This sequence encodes CASSKVTNSYEQYF.

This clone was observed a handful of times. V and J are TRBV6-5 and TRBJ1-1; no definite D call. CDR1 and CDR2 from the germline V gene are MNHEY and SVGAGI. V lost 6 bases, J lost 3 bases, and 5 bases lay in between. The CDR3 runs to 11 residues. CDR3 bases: TGTGCCAGCAGCCGGGACACTGAAGCTTTCTTT. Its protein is CASSRDTEAFF.

This chain's CDR3 is CASSVVGGTDTQYF. CDR3 coding DNA: TGTGCCAGCAGCGTAGTCGGAGGGACAGATACGCAGTATTTT. The V call is TRBV9, the J call TRBJ2-3; possibly TRBD2 for D (6 bases). The CDR3 totals 14 residues. Looked up from germline, CDR1 is SGDLS and CDR2 is YYNGEE. The ends were cut back, 0 bases at V and 3 bases at J, with 8 bases in the middle.